Below, 19 T cell receptor beta chains from the same sample are listed, as sequenced in a study of Tregs in tolerant kidney transplant recipients. The nonmyeloablative bone marrow transplants came from related graft donors, with transient mixed chimerism. The table came from immunoSEQ multiplex PCR; TCRdb's copy has only in-frame clones and leaves some out. The table for this sample gives approximately 30,000 clones. The sequencing here drew on CD4+ T cells from blood (PBMCs), taken 24 months after the transplant. The source of these receptors is a human patient who received a combined kidney and bone marrow transplant. A subset of T cells may come from the graft donor.

A note on this clone: The read terminates 3 residues ahead of where the CDR3 ends, so the germline J gene completes it. The chain joins TRBV7-2 to TRBJ2-5; no clear D. The CDR3 contains 13 residues. CDR1 and CDR2 (germline): SGHTA, FQGNSA. V shed 1 base and J shed 0 bases, with 3 bases lying between them. The sequenced part of the CDR3 DNA is TGTGCCAGCAGCTTAGACAACCAAGAGACC. Translated: CASSLDNQET. The CDR3 reads in full as CASSLDNQETQYF.

In the case of this clone: Coverage ceases 3 residues before the CDR3 finishes, and the germline J gene fills in the end. The chain recombines TRBV5-1 with TRBJ2-1; TRBD2 agrees at 7 bases. CDR1 is SGHRS and CDR2 is YFSETQ in the germline V gene. CDR3 length equals 16 residues. The trim removed 3 bases at V and 1 base at J, leaving 7 bases unmatched. CDR3 bases read: TGCGCCAGCAGCTCCCGGGGGGACTTATCCTACAATGAG. This sequence encodes CASSSRGDLSYNE. The entire CDR3 protein is CASSSRGDLSYNEQFF.

The sequenced CDR3 bases are TGCGCCAGCAGCCTGACTAGCGGCCCCTCCTACAATGAG. Its translation: CASSLTSGPSYNE. The full-length CDR3 reads as CASSLTSGPSYNEQFF. The V call is TRBV5-1, the J call TRBJ2-1, with TRBD2 identical over 9 bases. Read coverage stops 3 residues before the CDR3 terminus; the germline J gene supplies the remainder. CDR1 and CDR2 from the germline V gene are SGHRS and YFSETQ. CDR3 length: 16 amino acids. The V gene end was trimmed by 4 bases and the J gene end by 0 bases; junction bases not matched to a gene: 5.

Regarding this clone: The CDR3 extends 3 residues past the end of the read, so its final part is completed from the germline J gene. The J gene is TRBJ1-1, the V gene TRBV29-1, with TRBD1 matching over 10 bases. The germline V gene encodes CDR1 SQVTM and CDR2 ANQGSEA. V lost 7 bases and J lost 0; bases outside the gene matches: 17. This CDR3 contains 18 residues. The CDR3 region is CSGPHRQGAGLVNTEAFF. The part of the CDR3 DNA that was read is TGCAGCGGGCCTCACCGACAGGGGGCCGGGCTGGTGAACACTGAA.

In the case of this clone: The CDR3 end falls 3 residues outside the read, so it is completed with the germline J gene. The V call is TRBV2, the J call TRBJ1-4; D possibly corresponds to TRBD1 (5 bases). The ends were cut back, 6 bases at V and 8 bases at J, with 16 bases in the middle. Looked up from germline, CDR1 is SNHLY and CDR2 is FYNNEI. This CDR3 contains 14 residues. The CDR3 reads CASRGPVHGEKLFF. The DNA read from the CDR3 is TGTGCCAGCAGGGGGCCAGTACATGGGGAAAAA.

As concerns this clone: The read terminates 3 residues ahead of where the CDR3 ends, so the germline J gene completes it. J is TRBJ1-5 and V is TRBV18; D perhaps matches TRBD1 (5 bases). V lost 4 bases and J 2 bases, leaving 15 bases between the germline ends. Looked up from germline, CDR1 is KGHSH and CDR2 is LQKENI. The CDR3 is 16 residues long. CDR3 DNA, as far as it was read: TGTGCCAGCTCACTCGCCCGGGGGGAGGGCAATCAGCCC. Translated: CASSLARGEGNQP. The complete CDR3 protein is CASSLARGEGNQPQHF. Using reference TRBV18 and TRBJ1-5 for the parts outside the CDR3, the full variable domain is NAGVMQNPRHLVRRRGQEARLRCSPMKGHSHVYWYRQLPEEGLKFMVYLQKENIIDESGMPKERFSAEFPKEGPSILRIQQVVRGDSAAYFCASSLARGEGNQPQHFGDGTRLSIL.

On this clone itself: The read ends 3 residues before the CDR3 terminus; that terminus is restored from the germline J gene. The chain uses TRBV7-7 and TRBJ1-4; 7 bases match TRBD1. The CDR3 spans 14 residues. J lost 6 bases, V lost 6 bases, and 7 bases had no gene match. From germline, CDR1 is SSHAT and CDR2 FNYEAQ (reference sequence). CDR3 residues: CASRQDREDEKLFF. CDR3 bases read: TGTGCCAGCAGACAAGACAGGGAGGATGAAAAA.

Of note for this clone: With the read ending 3 residues before the CDR3 end, the germline J gene is used to fill in that end. V gene TRBV13 combines with J gene TRBJ1-1; D call uncertain. Per the germline V gene, CDR1 is PRHDT and CDR2 is FYEKMQ (reference sequence). CDR3 length equals 13 residues. V shed 6 bases and J shed 7 bases, with 15 bases lying between them. CDR3 DNA, as far as it was read: TGTGCCAGCAGTCCCCGAGGCGGCGGTGAA. Amino acid sequence: CASSPRGGGE. The CDR3 as a whole reads CASSPRGGGEAFF.

Notes on this clone: With the read ending 3 residues before the CDR3 end, the germline J gene is used to fill in that end. V and J are TRBV5-1 and TRBJ2-7, with D possibly being TRBD1 or TRBD2 (6 bases each). Germline V gives CDR1 SGHRS, CDR2 YFSETQ. The CDR3 is 15 amino acids. Between the trimmed V and J ends, which lost 6 bases and 6 bases, there was a span of 22 bases. The CDR3 region is CASTLGVQGGGEQYF. The sequenced CDR3 bases are TGCGCCAGCACCCTTGGGGTACAGGGAGGAGGCGAG.

As for this clone: The read gets to within 3 residues of the CDR3 end, and the germline J gene fills in the rest. V is TRBV5-1 and J is TRBJ2-2, with TRBD2 matching 8 bases. J gave up 5 bases and V 1 base, and 10 bases lay outside the gene matches. CDR1 and CDR2 from the germline V gene are SGHRS and YFSETQ. This CDR3 contains 17 residues. This CDR3 is CASSLSREAGRTGELFF. Incomplete CDR3 DNA: TGCGCCAGCAGCTTGTCGCGGGAGGCTGGGCGGACCGGGGAG.

Details on this clone: The read terminates 3 residues ahead of where the CDR3 ends, so the germline J gene completes it. The chain joins TRBV19 to TRBJ2-5, with 7 bases aligning to TRBD1. V trimming: 6 bases; J trimming: 4 bases; junction bases outside the gene matches: 5. CDR1 and CDR2 from the germline V gene are LNHDA and SQIVND (reference sequence). The CDR3 totals 13 residues. CDR3 bases read: TGTGCCAGTAGCACCGGGACAGTAGAGACC. Translation: CASSTGTVET. The CDR3 reads in full as CASSTGTVETQYF.

Remarks on this clone: The CDR3 end lies 3 residues beyond the end of the read and is filled in from the germline J gene. The chain uses TRBV5-1 and TRBJ2-7; D may be TRBD1 (6 bases). V lost 3 bases and J 4 bases, leaving 20 bases between the germline ends. The CDR3 totals 16 residues. CDR1 and CDR2 (germline): SGHRS, YFSETQ. The CDR3 bases that were read are TGCGCCAGCAGCTGGGGACGGCAGGGGACCGTGTACGAG. Translation: CASSWGRQGTVYE. The CDR3 in full is CASSWGRQGTVYEQYF.

As to this clone: The CDR3 end lies 3 residues beyond the end of the read and is filled in from the germline J gene. The chain carries TRBV10-2 and TRBJ2-1; D unresolved. The CDR3 contains 15 residues. V shed 3 bases and J shed 1 base, with 10 bases lying between them. CDR1 is WSHSY and CDR2 is SAAADI in the germline V gene. Incomplete CDR3 DNA: TGCGCCAGCAGTGATTTGTCTCCGTCCTACAATGAG. This gives the protein CASSDLSPSYNE. The whole CDR3 protein reads CASSDLSPSYNEQFF.

The CDR3 reads CASSRGHEQYF. CDR3 DNA (partial): TGTGCCAGCAGTAGGGGCCACGAG. V and J are TRBV6-2 or TRBV6-3 and TRBJ2-7, with D possibly TRBD1 on 5 matching bases. Sequencing ends 3 residues short of the CDR3 end; the germline J gene provides the rest. The V and J ends lost 5 bases and 5 bases respectively, with 7 bases between them. The CDR3 has 11 residues. CDR1 is MNHEY, CDR2 SVGEGT, per germline.

Notes on this clone: The read stops 3 residues short of the end of the CDR3; the missing end is completed from the germline J gene. V gene TRBV19 combines with J gene TRBJ1-1; D not resolved. Germline lookup yields CDR1 LNHDA and CDR2 SQIVND (reference sequence). Trimming stripped 6 bases from V and 1 base from J, with 9 bases between. This CDR3 is built from 13 residues. The sequenced CDR3 bases are TGTGCCAGTAGCTATGGTCAGAACACTGAA. Protein sequence: CASSYGQNTE. The entire CDR3 protein reads CASSYGQNTEAFF.

As for this clone: Read data end 3 residues before the CDR3 end; the end is taken from the germline J gene. The genes are TRBV2 and TRBJ2-2; D may be TRBD2 (5 bases). Trimming removed 2 bases from V and 3 bases from J, with 10 bases in between. The germline gives CDR1 SNHLY, CDR2 FYNNEI. The CDR3 extends over 15 amino acids. CDR3 loop: CASSEQGLYTGELFF. The CDR3 DNA, read in part, is TGTGCCAGCAGTGAACAAGGACTTTACACCGGGGAG. The variable domain in full, completed from reference TRBV2 and TRBJ2-2, reads EPEVTQTPSHQVTQMGQEVILRCVPISNHLYFYWYRQILGQKVEFLVSFYNNEISEKSEIFDDQFSVERPDGSNFTLKIRSTKLEDSAMYFCASSEQGLYTGELFFGEGSRLTVL.

Notes on this clone: The read ends 3 residues before the CDR3 terminus; that terminus is restored from the germline J gene. The chain recombines TRBV20-1 with TRBJ2-7; perhaps TRBD1 as D (5 bases). The germline V gene encodes CDR1 DFQATT and CDR2 SNEGSKA (reference sequence). The V gene lost 5 bases and the J gene lost 2 bases, with 19 bases spanning the gap. This CDR3 contains 15 residues. The DNA read from the CDR3 is TGCAGTGCTCTATCTCAGGGCCTCGGCCCCTACGAG. Its translation is CSALSQGLGPYE. The full-length CDR3 reads as CSALSQGLGPYEQYF.

A remark on this clone: The DNA ends 3 residues before the CDR3 does, and the rest of the CDR3 is filled in from the germline J gene. The chain couples TRBV2 to TRBJ2-1, with 12 bases fitting TRBD2. The CDR3 covers 15 residues. V lost 7 bases and J lost 7; bases outside the gene matches: 8. Germline loops: CDR1 SNHLY, CDR2 FYNNEI. The CDR3 loop is CASNPQGTSGNEQFF. Partial CDR3 DNA: TGTGCCAGCAACCCTCAGGGGACTAGCGGGAATGAG. The full variable domain, its missing parts supplied by reference TRBV2 and TRBJ2-1, is EPEVTQTPSHQVTQMGQEVILRCVPISNHLYFYWYRQILGQKVEFLVSFYNNEISEKSEIFDDQFSVERPDGSNFTLKIRSTKLEDSAMYFCASNPQGTSGNEQFFGPGTRLTVL.

On this clone: The read stops 3 residues short of the end of the CDR3; the missing end is completed from the germline J gene. This sequence joins TRBV18 and TRBJ1-2; perhaps TRBD1 as D (6 bases). The V end lost 6 bases, the J end lost 1 base, and 21 bases lay between the germline ends. Germline V gene sequence: CDR1 KGHSH, CDR2 LQKENI. The CDR3 consists of 17 residues. CDR3 DNA, as far as it was read: TGTGCCAGCTCCTCCTTGGGGGCAGGGCGTGATAACTATGGC. Translating gives CASSSLGAGRDNYG. The entire CDR3 sequence reads CASSSLGAGRDNYGYTF.